One and the same sample provided the 30 T cell receptor beta chains below, sequenced in a study of T cell repertoires in cytomegalovirus infection. TCRdb called the reads again in MiXCR, with one record for every CDR3 protein. The sample has roughly 500,000 distinct CDR3 sequences; approximately 10% are singletons. The specimen was PBMCs. These receptors came from a human donor in good health (CMV status not recorded). Some clones in this sample may be carry-over from other donors' samples.

This clonotype was detected many times. The rearrangement joins TRBV11-2 to TRBJ1-1; D is unclear. Trimming stripped 7 bases from V and 3 bases from J, with 12 bases between. The CDR3 has 13 residues. Germline assignment: CDR1 SGHAT and CDR2 FQNNGV. CDR3 nucleotide sequence: TGTGCCAGCACCCCTTGGGGTTACACTGAAGCTTTCTTT. This encodes CASTPWGYTEAFF. The whole variable domain, filled in from reference TRBV11-2 and TRBJ1-1, reads EAGVAQSPRYKIIEKRQSVAFWCNPISGHATLYWYQQILGQGPKLLIQFQNNGVVDDSQLPKDRFSAERLKGVDSTLKIQPAKLEDSAVYLCASTPWGYTEAFFGQGTRLTVV.

Only a few counts were recorded for this clonotype. The chain uses TRBV15 and TRBJ1-1, with D uncertain. The germline V gene encodes CDR1 LNHNV and CDR2 YYDKDF (reference sequence). The CDR3 is 15 amino acids. Trimming removed 0 bases at V and 0 bases at J, with 8 bases between. Here the CDR3 DNA reads TGTGCCACCAGCAGAGAAAGGGCCATGAACACTGAAGCTTTCTTT. This codes for CATSRERAMNTEAFF.

This chain links TRBV7-9 with TRBJ1-5; tentative D call: TRBD1 (5 bases). The CDR3 contains 16 residues. In germline, CDR1 is SEHNR, CDR2 FQNEAQ (reference sequence). Trimming took off 2 bases at V and 5 bases at J, with 16 bases between the two ends. The CDR3 spells CASSLSPGGGDQPQHF. The CDR3 DNA follows: TGTGCCAGCAGCTTAAGCCCCGGGGGGGGGGATCAGCCCCAGCATTTT.

This clonotype was detected only a few times. DNA of the CDR3: TGTGCCAGCATGTCCCTTTCAAACACCGGGGAGCTGTTTTTT. It specifies CASMSLSNTGELFF. The rearrangement joins TRBV2 to TRBJ2-2; D gene uncertain. The CDR3 is 14 amino acids. CDR1 is SNHLY, CDR2 FYNNEI, per germline. Trimming removed 7 bases from V and 2 bases from J, with 11 bases in between. The entire variable domain, with the rest obtained from reference TRBV2 and TRBJ2-2, is as follows: EPEVTQTPSHQVTQMGQEVILRCVPISNHLYFYWYRQILGQKVEFLVSFYNNEISEKSEIFDDQFSVERPDGSNFTLKIRSTKLEDSAMYFCASMSLSNTGELFFGEGSRLTVL.

This clonotype was counted at least ten times. The J gene is TRBJ2-7, the V gene TRBV5-8; no clear D. V lost 0 bases to trimming and J lost 8 bases, with 9 bases between them. The CDR3 is 12 amino acids. Germline V CDR1 and CDR2: SGHTS, YDEGEE. The CDR3 DNA follows: TGTGCCAGCAGCTTGGTTCCCTTTCAGCAGTACTTC. This sequence encodes CASSLVPFQQYF.

In this sample, this clonotype turned up a few times. The chain is built from TRBV19 and TRBJ2-3; the match to TRBD2 covers 9 bases. In germline, CDR1 is LNHDA, CDR2 SQIVND (reference sequence). This CDR3 comprises 12 residues. V was pared by 5 bases and J by 10 bases, with 4 bases of the junction left unmatched. The chain's CDR3 is CASSALAGSQYF. The CDR3 DNA is TGTGCCAGTAGTGCCCTAGCGGGGTCGCAGTATTTT.

The V gene is TRBV6-6, the J gene TRBJ2-2; either TRBD1 or TRBD2 may supply D (6 bases each). With 0 bases removed from V and 0 bases from J, the gap between germline ends came to 17 bases. Germline lookup yields CDR1 MNHNY and CDR2 SVGAGI (reference sequence). The CDR3 sequence is 19 residues long. CDR3 loop: CASSYSWQGRSANTGELFF. For the CDR3, the DNA is TGTGCCAGCAGTTACTCGTGGCAGGGGAGGTCCGCGAACACCGGGGAGCTGTTTTTT.

This clonotype was counted at least ten times. The genes are TRBV7-8 and TRBJ1-1, with D unclear. V was clipped by 1 base and J by 4 bases, with 10 bases between them. The CDR3 length is 14 residues. The germline V gene has CDR1 SGHVS and CDR2 FQNEAQ. The CDR3 DNA sequence: TGTGCCAGCAGCTTAGTCCTTAACCCCACTGAAGCTTTCTTT. It specifies CASSLVLNPTEAFF.

This clonotype was found a few times. The rearrangement links TRBV9 to TRBJ1-5; D is possibly TRBD1 (5 bases). Trimming stripped 4 bases from V and 5 bases from J, with 16 bases between. Germline-derived CDR1 and CDR2 are SGDLS and YYNGEE. The length of the CDR3 is 15 residues. DNA for the CDR3: TGTGCCAGCAGCCCTACGCCCAGGGTCGATCAGCCCCAGCATTTT. Amino acids: CASSPTPRVDQPQHF.

This clonotype was detected a few times. The V and J genes are TRBV19 and TRBJ1-5; perhaps TRBD1 as D (6 bases). CDR1 and CDR2 (germline): LNHDA, SQIVND (reference sequence). The CDR3 runs to 13 residues. Trimming removed 5 bases at V and 4 bases at J, with 9 bases between. The CDR3 DNA reads as TGTGCCAGTAGTTACAGGGTGAATCAGCCCCAGCATTTT. Its protein product is CASSYRVNQPQHF.

This clonotype appeared many times. The chain carries TRBV6-2 or TRBV6-3 and TRBJ2-1; 7 bases agree with TRBD2. The germline V gene encodes CDR1 MNHEY and CDR2 SVGEGT. The V and J ends lost 8 bases and 2 bases, in that order; junction bases with no gene match: 9. CDR3 length: 15 residues. CDR3: CASRLGAGAYNEQFF. For the CDR3, the DNA is TGTGCCAGCCGCCTAGGCGCGGGAGCCTACAATGAGCAGTTCTTC.

This clonotype was detected ten times or more. The chain recombines TRBV18 with TRBJ1-1; no clear D gene. The germline V gene encodes CDR1 KGHSH and CDR2 LQKENI. CDR3 length: 17 residues. V lost 2 bases, J lost 0 bases, and 16 bases lay in between. DNA of the CDR3: TGTGCCAGCTCACCAATGTCAACTACCCTAATGAACACTGAAGCTTTCTTT. The encoded protein is CASSPMSTTLMNTEAFF.

This clonotype has a handful of counts. The V gene is TRBV19, the J gene TRBJ1-5, with 10 bases aligning to TRBD1. Germline CDR1 is LNHDA and CDR2 is SQIVND (reference sequence). J was trimmed by 3 bases and V by 9 bases; bases with no gene match: 5. The CDR3 covers 14 residues. In nucleotides, the CDR3 is TGTGCCAGCAAGGACAGGGGGGCCAATCAGCCCCAGCATTTT. This sequence encodes CASKDRGANQPQHF.

The rearrangement uses TRBV6-5 and TRBJ2-1; 9 nucleotides line up with TRBD2. Germline CDR1 and CDR2: MNHEY and SVGAGI. CDR3 length equals 16 residues. V was clipped by 4 bases and J by 2 bases; unmatched bases: 6. CDR3 protein: CASSSQAGGTYNEQFF. The CDR3 nucleotides read TGTGCCAGCAGTTCGCAAGCGGGGGGCACCTACAATGAGCAGTTCTTC.

Many counts were recorded for this clonotype. The chain is built from TRBV7-9 and TRBJ2-1; D is unresolved. Deletions cut 8 bases from V and 5 bases from J, with 13 bases between. The length of the CDR3 is 13 residues. CDR1 and CDR2 (germline): SEHNR, FQNEAQ (reference sequence). CDR3 in amino acids: CASVWVGDNEQFF. CDR3 DNA: TGTGCCAGCGTCTGGGTTGGAGACAATGAGCAGTTCTTC.

The J gene is TRBJ1-1, the V gene TRBV11-3; the match to TRBD1 covers 7 bases. Per the germline V gene, CDR1 is SGHNT and CDR2 is YENEEA. The CDR3 runs to 14 residues. The junction had 4 bases not matched to a gene; V was cut back by 5 bases and J by 1 base. CDR3 sequence (DNA): TGTGCCAGCAGCCACAGGGGAAAGAACACTGAAGCTTTCTTT. Translating it yields CASSHRGKNTEAFF.

This rearrangement joins TRBV20-1 to TRBJ2-1, with 7 bases lining up with TRBD2. The V segment lost 0 bases and the J segment 2 bases; nucleotides outside the gene matches: 4. The CDR3 spans 15 residues. Germline V gene sequence: CDR1 DFQATT, CDR2 SNEGSKA (reference sequence). The CDR3 bases are TGCAGTGCTAGAGATTGGCTAGCGGCCTACAATGAGCAGTTCTTC. Translating it yields CSARDWLAAYNEQFF.

The CDR3 DNA follows: TGCAGTGCCACGAGTGGAAGAAGGGCTTCCTACGAGCAGTACTTC. Its protein product is CSATSGRRASYEQYF. This chain joins TRBV20-1 and TRBJ2-7; unclear D gene. The germline V and J ends were trimmed by 6 bases and 1 base, with 19 bases remaining between them. The length of the CDR3 is 15 residues. The germline gives CDR1 DFQATT, CDR2 SNEGSKA (reference sequence).

This clonotype was found many times. This sequence joins TRBV7-2 and TRBJ2-7; perhaps TRBD1 as D (6 bases). CDR1 is SGHTA and CDR2 is FQGNSA in the germline V gene. The V and J ends lost 6 bases and 3 bases respectively, with 15 bases between them. There are 14 residues in the CDR3. CDR3 DNA: TGTGCCAGCAGTTGGACAGTAACCGGCTACGAGCAGTACTTC. Amino acids: CASSWTVTGYEQYF.

This clonotype was detected many times. J is TRBJ2-6 and V is TRBV7-3; D unresolved. V was cut by 5 bases and J by 4 bases, with 9 bases left in between. CDR1 and CDR2 (germline): SGHTA, FQGTGA. The CDR3 runs 14 residues. CDR3 protein: CASSPHPGANVLTF. CDR3 bases: TGTGCCAGCAGCCCCCACCCCGGGGCCAACGTCCTGACTTTC.

The table lists this clonotype with many counts. The chain has TRBV12-5 and TRBJ1-5; D unclear. The CDR3 sequence is 11 residues long. Germline V gene sequence: CDR1 LGHNT, CDR2 FRNRAP. V lost 6 bases and J lost 3, with 3 bases in between. Here the CDR3 reads CASGYNQPQHF. The CDR3 coding sequence is TGTGCTAGTGGCTACAATCAGCCCCAGCATTTT.

This clonotype was seen many times. The chain employs TRBV7-9 and TRBJ2-7, with D perhaps assigned TRBD1 or TRBD2 (6 bases each). With 1 base removed from V and 4 bases from J, the gap between germline ends came to 11 bases. Looked up from germline, CDR1 is SEHNR and CDR2 is FQNEAQ (reference sequence). CDR3 length: 14 amino acids. This CDR3 reads CASSLEGGPYEQYF. The CDR3, as DNA: TGTGCCAGCAGCTTAGAAGGGGGGCCGTACGAGCAGTACTTC.

This clonotype was counted only a few times. The CDR3 region is CSARESPIPGNTIYF. The CDR3 DNA reads TGCAGTGCTAGAGAAAGCCCGATCCCTGGAAACACCATATATTTT. The J gene is TRBJ1-3, the V gene TRBV20-1; no clear D gene. The germline CDR1 and CDR2 sequences are DFQATT and SNEGSKA (reference sequence). The CDR3 covers 15 residues. With 0 bases removed from V and 2 bases from J, the gap between germline ends came to 11 bases.

Of note for this clonotype: The junction differs from germline at one of its ends, possibly a read error. The chain links TRBV12-3 or TRBV12-4 to TRBJ1-2; 8 nucleotides agree with TRBD1. CDR3 length: 14 residues. The CDR3 protein is CASSLADRANGYTF. The CDR3 DNA is TGTGCCAGCAGTCTGGCGGACAGGGCAAATGGGTACACCTTC.

The chain uses TRBV20-1 and TRBJ1-6; no firm D call. The germline V gene has CDR1 DFQATT and CDR2 SNEGSKA (reference sequence). V gave up 6 bases and J gave up 9 bases, with 12 bases separating them. This CDR3 is 12 amino acids long. This CDR3 reads CSASTGSSPLHF. The CDR3, as DNA: TGCAGTGCCTCTACTGGTAGTTCACCCCTCCACTTT.

This clonotype was found many times. The chain has TRBV11-2 and TRBJ1-2; the match to TRBD1 covers 7 bases. The length of the CDR3 is 15 residues. Germline loops: CDR1 SGHAT, CDR2 FQNNGV. V dropped 5 bases and J dropped 8; count of bases not matched to a gene: 14. CDR3: CASSLSRGEGIGYTF. CDR3 sequence (DNA): TGTGCCAGCAGCCTTAGCAGGGGGGAAGGAATCGGCTACACCTTC.

On this clonotype itself: This may arise from a read error, as a much more abundant clone is one base away. No conserved phenylalanine or tryptophan is present at the end of the CDR3, so a read error is the likely explanation. The chain recombines TRBV29-1 with TRBJ1-1, with D perhaps matching TRBD1 (6 bases). The V end lost 5 bases, the J end lost 5 bases, and 18 bases lay between the germline ends. The CDR3 has 14 amino acids. From germline, CDR1 is SQVTM and CDR2 ANQGSEA. The CDR3 DNA follows: TGCAGCGTTATCCTGATACAGGGAGGGACTGAAGCTTTCGTT. This translates into CSVILIQGGTEAFV.

This clonotype was recorded many times. The chain combines TRBV7-2 with TRBJ1-6; no firm D call. The CDR3 spans 13 residues. V was shortened by 5 bases and J by 12 bases, with 14 bases between the two germline ends. Germline V gene sequence: CDR1 SGHTA, CDR2 FQGNSA. The CDR3: CASSAQTPQPLHF. CDR3 nucleotides: TGTGCCAGCAGCGCCCAGACACCTCAACCCCTCCACTTT.

This clonotype has at least ten counts. The chain is built from TRBV2 and TRBJ2-2, with TRBD2 matching 7 bases. J lost 4 bases, V lost 7 bases, and 3 bases had no gene match. Germline CDR1 reads SNHLY; CDR2 reads FYNNEI. The CDR3 runs to 13 residues. In nucleotides, the CDR3 is TGTGCCAGCACCTGGACTAGCACCGGGGAGCTGTTTTTT. Translating gives CASTWTSTGELFF.

This clonotype was counted many times. The rearrangement links TRBV23-1 to TRBJ1-1; D is unclear. TRBV23-1 counts as an open reading frame of uncertain function. Trimming removed 1 base from V and 7 bases from J, with 13 bases in between. The CDR3 is 14 amino acids. DNA for the CDR3: TGCGCCAGCAGTCAATGGGTCAGGAAAATTGAAGCTTTCTTT. Translating it yields CASSQWVRKIEAFF.